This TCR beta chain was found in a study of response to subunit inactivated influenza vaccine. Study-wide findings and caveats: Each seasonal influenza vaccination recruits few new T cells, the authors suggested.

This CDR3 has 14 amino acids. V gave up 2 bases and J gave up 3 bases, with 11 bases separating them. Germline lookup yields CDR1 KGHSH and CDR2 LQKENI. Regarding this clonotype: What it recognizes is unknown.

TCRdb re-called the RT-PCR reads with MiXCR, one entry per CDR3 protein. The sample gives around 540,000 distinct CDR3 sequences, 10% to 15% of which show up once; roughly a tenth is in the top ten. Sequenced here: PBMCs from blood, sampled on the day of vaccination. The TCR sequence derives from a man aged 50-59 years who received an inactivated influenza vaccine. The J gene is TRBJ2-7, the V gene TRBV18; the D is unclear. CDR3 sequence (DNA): TGTGCCAGCTCACCAGGGGTCGATCTCTACGAGCAGTACTTC. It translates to CASSPGVDLYEQYF.